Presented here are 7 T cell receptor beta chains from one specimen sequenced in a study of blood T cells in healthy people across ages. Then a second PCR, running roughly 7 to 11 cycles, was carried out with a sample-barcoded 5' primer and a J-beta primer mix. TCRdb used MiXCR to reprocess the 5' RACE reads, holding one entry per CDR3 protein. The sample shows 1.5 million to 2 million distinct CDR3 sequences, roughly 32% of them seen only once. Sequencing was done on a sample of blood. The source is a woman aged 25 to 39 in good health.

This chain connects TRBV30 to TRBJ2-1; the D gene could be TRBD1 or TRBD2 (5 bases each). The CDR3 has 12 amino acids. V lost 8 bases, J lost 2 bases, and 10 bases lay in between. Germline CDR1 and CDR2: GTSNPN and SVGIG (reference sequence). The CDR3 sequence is CAGTGAYNEQFF. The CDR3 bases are TGTGCCGGGACGGGCGCCTACAATGAGCAGTTCTTC.

The CDR3 region has the DNA TGTGCCAGCGGACTAAGTGGGAATGAGCAGTTCTTC. Its translation is CASGLSGNEQFF. The chain uses TRBV5-6 and TRBJ2-1; D is possibly TRBD2 (6 bases). The CDR3 spans 12 residues. Trimming shortened V by 7 bases and J by 7 bases, and 12 bases separated the two germline ends. CDR1 SGHDT and CDR2 YYEEEE come from the germline V gene.

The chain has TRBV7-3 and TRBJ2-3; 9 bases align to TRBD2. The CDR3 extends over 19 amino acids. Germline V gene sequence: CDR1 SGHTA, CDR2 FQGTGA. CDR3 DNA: TGTGCAGCAGAAACTAGGGGTGTAGCGGGGGTTCAGAGCACAGATACGCAGTATTTT. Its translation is CAAETRGVAGVQSTDTQYF.

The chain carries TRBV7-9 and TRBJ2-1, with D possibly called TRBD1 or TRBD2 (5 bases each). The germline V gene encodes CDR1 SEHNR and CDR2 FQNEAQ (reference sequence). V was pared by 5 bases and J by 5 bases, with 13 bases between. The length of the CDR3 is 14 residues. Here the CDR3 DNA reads TGTGCCAGCAGCGTAGGGTGGGGGAACAATGAGCAGTTCTTC. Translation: CASSVGWGNNEQFF.

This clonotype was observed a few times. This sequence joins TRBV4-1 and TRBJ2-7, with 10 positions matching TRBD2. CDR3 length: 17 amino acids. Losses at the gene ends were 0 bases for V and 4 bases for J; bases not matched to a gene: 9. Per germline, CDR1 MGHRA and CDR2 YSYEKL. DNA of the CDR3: TGCGCCAGCAGCCAAGACCCAAGCGGGGGGGCGGGTTACGAGCAGTACTTC. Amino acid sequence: CASSQDPSGGAGYEQYF.

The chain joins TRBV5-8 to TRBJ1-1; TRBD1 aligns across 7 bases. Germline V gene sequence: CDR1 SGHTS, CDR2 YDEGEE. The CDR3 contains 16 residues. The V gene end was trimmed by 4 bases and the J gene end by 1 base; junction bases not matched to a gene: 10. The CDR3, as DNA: TGTGCCAGCAGCCACCCCCGACAGGGTAGGAACACTGAAGCTTTCTTT. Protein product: CASSHPRQGRNTEAFF. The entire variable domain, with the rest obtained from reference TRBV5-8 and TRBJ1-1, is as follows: EAGVTQSPTHLIKTRGQQATLRCSPISGHTSVYWYQQALGLGLQFLLWYDEGEERNRGNFPPRFSGRQFPNYSSELNVNALELEDSALYLCASSHPRQGRNTEAFFGQGTRLTVV.

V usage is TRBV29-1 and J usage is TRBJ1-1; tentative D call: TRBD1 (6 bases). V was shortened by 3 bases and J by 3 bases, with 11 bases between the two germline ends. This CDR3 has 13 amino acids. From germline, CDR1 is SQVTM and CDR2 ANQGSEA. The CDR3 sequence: CSVDWGQYTEAFF. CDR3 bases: TGCAGCGTTGATTGGGGGCAGTACACTGAAGCTTTCTTT.